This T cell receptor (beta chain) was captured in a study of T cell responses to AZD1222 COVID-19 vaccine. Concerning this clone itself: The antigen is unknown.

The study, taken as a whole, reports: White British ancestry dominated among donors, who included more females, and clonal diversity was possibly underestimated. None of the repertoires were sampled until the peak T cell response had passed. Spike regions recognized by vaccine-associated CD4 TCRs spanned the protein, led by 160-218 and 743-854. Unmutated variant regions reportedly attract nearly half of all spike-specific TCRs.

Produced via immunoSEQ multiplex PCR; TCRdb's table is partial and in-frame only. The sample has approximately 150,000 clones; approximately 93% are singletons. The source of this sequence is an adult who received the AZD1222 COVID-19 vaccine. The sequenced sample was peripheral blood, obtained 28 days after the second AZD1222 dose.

In DNA, the CDR3 is TGTGCCAGCACCCTTGGCCTCTTCTATGGCTACACCTTC. The encoded protein is CASTLGLFYGYTF. The chain joins TRBV12-3 or TRBV12-4 to TRBJ1-2; D is ambiguous. The CDR3 sequence is 13 residues long. The V gene lost 7 bases and the J gene lost 4 bases, with 13 bases spanning the gap.